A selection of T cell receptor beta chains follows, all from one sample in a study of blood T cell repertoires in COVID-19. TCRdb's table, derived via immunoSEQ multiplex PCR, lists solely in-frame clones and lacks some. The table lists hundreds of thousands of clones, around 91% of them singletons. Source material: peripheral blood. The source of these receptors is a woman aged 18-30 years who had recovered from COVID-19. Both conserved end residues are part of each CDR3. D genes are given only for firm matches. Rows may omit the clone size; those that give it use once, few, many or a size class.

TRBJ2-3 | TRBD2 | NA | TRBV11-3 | CASSLVGRSTDTQYF | TGTGCCAGCAGCTTAGTCGGGAGGAGTACAGATACGCAGTATTTT
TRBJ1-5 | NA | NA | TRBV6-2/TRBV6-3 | CASSYDRGRNQPQHF | TGTGCCAGCAGTTATGACCGCGGGCGCAATCAGCCCCAGCATTTT
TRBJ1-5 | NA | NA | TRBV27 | CASSLSAPGQGLGQPQHF | TGTGCCAGCAGTTTATCGGCCCCAGGCCAGGGGTTAGGTCAGCCCCAGCATTTT
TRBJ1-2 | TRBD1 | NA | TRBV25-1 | CASTGRGQGRGYTF | TGTGCCAGCACCGGAAGGGGGCAGGGCCGTGGCTACACCTTC
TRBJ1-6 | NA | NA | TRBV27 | CASRQGNPYNSPLHF | TGTGCCAGCAGGCAGGGGAACCCCTATAATTCACCCCTCCACTTT
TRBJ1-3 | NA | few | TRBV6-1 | CASSEASTGYTIYF | TGTGCCAGCAGTGAAGCATCGACAGGCTACACCATATATTTT
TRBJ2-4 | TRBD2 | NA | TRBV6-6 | CASSTPRGGTNIQYF | TGTGCCAGCAGTACACCTCGGGGGGGGACAAACATTCAGTACTTC
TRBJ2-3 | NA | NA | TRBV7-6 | CASSVSSVGPDSTDTQYF | TGTGCCAGCAGCGTAAGTTCAGTGGGGCCGGATAGCACAGATACGCAGTATTTT
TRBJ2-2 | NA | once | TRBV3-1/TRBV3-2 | CASSQVRELFF | TGTGCCAGCAGCCAAGTCAGGGAGCTGTTTTTT
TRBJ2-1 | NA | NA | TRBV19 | CASTLSRQGYNEQFF | TGTGCCAGTACCCTTTCACGGCAGGGATACAATGAGCAGTTCTTC
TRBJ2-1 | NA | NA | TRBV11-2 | CASSFSGVFDEQFF | TGTGCCAGCAGCTTTTCAGGGGTCTTCGATGAGCAGTTCTTC
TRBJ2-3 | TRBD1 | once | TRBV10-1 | CASSAGQGAYDTQYF | TGCGCCAGCAGTGCTGGACAGGGCGCGTATGATACGCAGTATTTT
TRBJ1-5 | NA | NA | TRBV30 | CAWTNSNQPQHF | TGTGCCTGGACTAACAGCAATCAGCCCCAGCATTTT
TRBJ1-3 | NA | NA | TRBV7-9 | CASSLPGAGTGNTIYF | TGTGCCAGCAGCTTGCCAGGCGCGGGGACTGGAAACACCATATATTTT
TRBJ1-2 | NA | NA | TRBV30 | CAWRPRSYGYTF | TGTGCCTGGAGACCCAGATCCTATGGCTACACCTTC
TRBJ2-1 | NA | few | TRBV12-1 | CASSSGLAEYNEQFF | TGTGCCAGCAGCTCGGGACTAGCGGAGTACAATGAGCAGTTCTTC
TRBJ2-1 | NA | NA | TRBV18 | CASSPPGGPYNEQFF | TGTGCCAGCTCACCACCGGGGGGACCATACAATGAGCAGTTCTTC
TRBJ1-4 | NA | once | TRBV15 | CATSSRGDEKLFF | TGTGCCACCAGCAGCCGGGGGGATGAAAAACTGTTTTTT
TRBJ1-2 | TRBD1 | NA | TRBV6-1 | CASSEVLMAGTDYGYTF | TGTGCCAGCAGTGAAGTGTTGATGGCTGGGACAGACTATGGCTACACCTTC
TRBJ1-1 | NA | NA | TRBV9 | CASSVGDSPKAFF | TGTGCCAGCAGCGTAGGCGACAGCCCAAAAGCTTTCTTT
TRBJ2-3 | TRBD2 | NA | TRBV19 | CASSIDGTSGSIGTQYF | TGTGCCAGTAGTATAGATGGCACTAGCGGGAGTATCGGTACGCAGTATTTT
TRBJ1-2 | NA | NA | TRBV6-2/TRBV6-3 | CASSPRASRDRDGYTF | TGTGCCAGCAGCCCCCGGGCTAGCCGCGATCGGGATGGCTACACCTTC
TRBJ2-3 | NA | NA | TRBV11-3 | CASSPGKGSRVADTQYF | TGTGCCAGCAGCCCCGGTAAGGGTTCCAGGGTCGCAGATACGCAGTATTTT
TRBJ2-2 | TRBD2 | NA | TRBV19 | CASKNSGVNSNTGELFF | TGTGCCAGTAAGAATAGCGGGGTGAACTCGAACACCGGGGAGCTGTTTTTT